The 5 T cell receptor beta chains below were found in one sample sequenced in a study of T cells in tuberculosis. After thawing and overnight rest, PBMC were stained with GMM-loaded CD1B tetramer, viability dye and anti-CD3 for sorting. The CD1B tetramers carried C32 glucose monomycolate purified from Rhodococcus equi. The assay was immunoSEQ multiplex PCR, and TCRdb's table has in-frame clones only and misses some. The profile covers 88,000 or so clones, with roughly 90% appearing a single time and less than 2.5% taken by the ten largest. Sequencing used CD1b-GMM tetramer-negative cells sorted from PBMCs. The receptors come from an adult woman with latent tuberculosis.

A word on this clone: Germline and junction disagree at one end, which may indicate a read error. V gene TRBV7-7 combines with J gene TRBJ2-5; 9 bases align to TRBD1. The CDR3 has 14 amino acids. Germline V gives CDR1 SSHAT, CDR2 FNYEAQ (reference sequence). The CDR3 loop reads CASSSDRGQETQYF. The CDR3 DNA is TGTGCTAGCAGCTCCGACAGGGGGCAAGAGACCCAGTACTTC.

There are a few counts of this clone. The chain recombines TRBV19 with TRBJ1-3, with 7 positions matching TRBD1. Germline assignment: CDR1 LNHDA and CDR2 SQIVND (reference sequence). Trimming at V came to 8 bases and at J to 2 bases, leaving 9 bases not matched to a gene. The CDR3 length is 15 residues. The CDR3, as DNA: TGTGCCAGTCGCCCGGGGACAGTCCCTGGAAACACCATATATTTT. Translating it yields CASRPGTVPGNTIYF.

This chain uses TRBV5-1 with TRBJ2-2, with D possibly being TRBD2 (6 bases). The CDR3 is 14 residues long. Trimming stripped 0 bases from V and 4 bases from J, with 7 bases between. Germline V gene lookup returns CDR1 SGHRS and CDR2 YFSETQ. The CDR3 nucleotides read TGCGCCAGCAGCTTGGGGACTATCACCGGGGAGCTGTTTTTT. Amino acid sequence: CASSLGTITGELFF.

The V and J genes are TRBV16 and TRBJ1-1; D gene uncertain. V was pared by 4 bases and J by 3 bases, with 12 bases between. The CDR3 spans 14 residues. The germline V gene encodes CDR1 KGHSY and CDR2 FQNENV. CDR3 sequence (DNA): TGTGCCAGCAGCCCAGTGACTTGGGACACTGAAGCTTTCTTT. This sequence encodes CASSPVTWDTEAFF.

CDR3 residues: CASSETSGTGELFF. The CDR3 DNA is TGCGCCAGCAGCGAAACTAGCGGCACCGGGGAGCTGTTTTTT. The gene calls are TRBV5-1 and TRBJ2-2, with 8 bases aligning to TRBD2. Trimming took 4 bases from V and 4 from J; bases not matched to a gene: 3. The CDR3 is 14 amino acids. CDR1 SGHRS and CDR2 YFSETQ come from the germline V gene. Full variable domain (rest looked up from reference TRBV5-1 and TRBJ2-2): KAGVTQTPRYLIKTRGQQVTLSCSPISGHRSVSWYQQTPGQGLQFLFEYFSETQRNKGNFPGRFSGRQFSNSRSEMNVSTLELGDSALYLCASSETSGTGELFFGEGSRLTVL.